Listed below are T cell receptor beta chains from one sample, sequenced in a study of T cell repertoires in cytomegalovirus infection. These receptors are not linked to any known antigen. TCRdb called the reads again in MiXCR, with one record for every CDR3 protein. In the table there are about 310,000 distinct CDR3 sequences, around 25% of which are singletons. Here the sequenced sample was cultured PBMCs, taken from culture after CMV antigen stimulation. These receptors all come from a human donor in good health (CMV status not recorded). Some clones in this sample may be carry-over from other donors' samples. The CDR3 runs from the conserved cysteine through the conserved F or W. The D gene is left open where the match is weak. Clone sizes are given selectively: once, few, many, or a class where the clone is expanded.

TGTGCCAGCAGCTACAGACCCGGGACTAGCGGATATCCAGATACGCAGTATTTT | CASSYRPGTSGYPDTQYF | 18 | few | TRBD2 | TRBJ2-3 | TRBV7-9
TGTGCCACCAGTGATACTGGACAGGGATCCGTCTACGAGCAGTACTTC | CATSDTGQGSVYEQYF | 16 | . | TRBD1 | TRBJ2-7 | TRBV24-1
TGTGCCAGCAGCCTAACGTACAAGGACAGCTACGAGCAGTACTTC | CASSLTYKDSYEQYF | 15 | many | . | TRBJ2-7 | TRBV7-6
TGTGCCAGCAGTCCCGGGACAGGGGCCTTACATGAAGCTTTCTTT | CASSPGTGALHEAFF | 15 | . | TRBD1 | TRBJ1-1 | TRBV12-3/TRBV12-4
TGCGCCAGCAGCTTTGAGGCCCGAACCGGCTACGAGCAGTACTTC | CASSFEARTGYEQYF | 15 | few | . | TRBJ2-7 | TRBV5-1
TGCAGCGTTGAAGCGTCAGGGAAGATACTGTTTTTT | CSVEASGKILFF | 12 | . | . | TRBJ1-4 | TRBV29-1
TGTGCCAGCAGCTACCAAGGAGTCGGCGAGCAGTACTTC | CASSYQGVGEQYF | 13 | . | . | TRBJ2-7 | TRBV7-3
TGCGCCAGCAGCCAAGGGCCGGGGGCAAGCGGAGAGCAGCAGTATTTT | CASSQGPGASGEQQYF | 16 | few | . | TRBJ2-3 | TRBV4-3
TGTGCCAGCAGCCGAGAAGGTGGGCATGAGCAGTTCTTC | CASSREGGHEQFF | 13 | . | . | TRBJ2-1 | TRBV3-1
TGTGCCAGCAGCTTATTGGTGACCCAGTACTTC | CASSLLVTQYF | 11 | . | . | TRBJ2-5 | TRBV7-2
TGCAGTGCTCACCATCCTAGCGGGAGCATCGATACGCAGTATTTT | CSAHHPSGSIDTQYF | 15 | . | TRBD2 | TRBJ2-3 | TRBV20-1
TGTGCCAGTAGTCCCGGGACTAGCGGGAGGACCTCCTACAATGAGCAGTTCTTC | CASSPGTSGRTSYNEQFF | 18 | few | TRBD2 | TRBJ2-1 | TRBV19
TGTGCCAGCAAGCCGGACAGGGAAGACGAGCAGTACTTC | CASKPDREDEQYF | 13 | once | TRBD1 | TRBJ2-7 | TRBV27
TGTGCCAGCAGCCCGGGACCGAGACCCACAGATACGCAGTATTTT | CASSPGPRPTDTQYF | 15 | many | . | TRBJ2-3 | TRBV7-2
TGTGCCAGCAGTTACTCGTATGATTCGACTGAAGCTTTCTTT | CASSYSYDSTEAFF | 14 | few | . | TRBJ1-1 | TRBV6-5
TGTGCCAGCAGCCCAACAGGGAACAGCCCATATGGCTACACCTTC | CASSPTGNSPYGYTF | 15 | . | . | TRBJ1-2 | TRBV7-8
TGTGCCAGCAGCAACTGGGTTGGCTACACCTTC | CASSNWVGYTF | 11 | . | . | TRBJ1-2 | TRBV7-2
TGTGCCAGCAGTGGGACTAGCGGGAGTTTCGCAGATACGCAGTATTTT | CASSGTSGSFADTQYF | 16 | few | TRBD2 | TRBJ2-3 | TRBV12-3/TRBV12-4
TGTGCCAGCAGTTTACCTCCGGGACAGGGATCCTACGAGCAGTACTTC | CASSLPPGQGSYEQYF | 16 | few | TRBD1 | TRBJ2-7 | TRBV12-3/TRBV12-4
TGTGCCAGCAGCTGGGACAGGGGAGATGAAAAACTGTTTTTT | CASSWDRGDEKLFF | 14 | few | TRBD1 | TRBJ1-4 | TRBV7-2
TGCAGTAAGAAGGGGGGTGCTTACAATGAGCAGTTCTTC | CSKKGGAYNEQFF | 13 | few | . | TRBJ2-1 | TRBV20-1
TGCGCCAGCAGCCAAGTTTCGAGGGGTTCCGATACGCAGTATTTT | CASSQVSRGSDTQYF | 15 | . | . | TRBJ2-3 | TRBV4-3
TGTGCCAGCAGCCCACAGGATGGGGCCGGCGGGGAGCTGTTTTTT | CASSPQDGAGGELFF | 15 | . | . | TRBJ2-2 | TRBV7-9
TGTGCCAGCAGCCCCCAGCGGGGTGGGGAGCTGTTTTTT | CASSPQRGGELFF | 13 | many | TRBD2 | TRBJ2-2 | TRBV7-2
TGTGCCAGCAGTGTAGGCGCCGCGAGCTTACTGTATGAAAAACTGTTTTTT | CASSVGAASLLYEKLFF | 17 | many | . | TRBJ1-4 | TRBV6-1
TGTGCCAGCAGCTTGGAGGGACAGGAGCCCGGGGAGCTGTTTTTT | CASSLEGQEPGELFF | 15 | . | TRBD1 | TRBJ2-2 | TRBV7-2
TGCGCCAGCAGTCAAAACGGGAACACTGAAGCTTTCTTT | CASSQNGNTEAFF | 13 | . | . | TRBJ1-1 | TRBV23-1
TGTGCCAGCACTGGGGAGTTAAATCAGCCCCAGCATTTT | CASTGELNQPQHF | 13 | . | . | TRBJ1-5 | TRBV28
TGTGCCAGCAGCCCGTCCTCCTTAGGGAATCATAATTCTGGAAACACCATATATTTT | CASSPSSLGNHNSGNTIYF | 19 | many | . | TRBJ1-3 | TRBV7-2
TGTGCCAGCAGAGAAGGGACACCAAGACAAGAGACCCAGTACTTC | CASREGTPRQETQYF | 15 | few | . | TRBJ2-5 | TRBV6-1
TGTGCCAGCAGCGCCAGACAGGGGAGCAAAAACATTCAGTACTTC | CASSARQGSKNIQYF | 15 | many | TRBD1 | TRBJ2-4 | TRBV7-2
TGTGCCAGCAGCTTAGTTTTGTGGGGAGGGACAGGGATACTTGGCCAAGAGACCCAGTACTTC | CASSLVLWGGTGILGQETQYF | 21 | . | TRBD1 | TRBJ2-5 | TRBV7-2
TGTGCCAGTAGTATAGGTTGGCGGACATACAATGAGCAGTTCTTC | CASSIGWRTYNEQFF | 15 | few | . | TRBJ2-1 | TRBV19
TGCAGCGTTGAAGGGGCGCGGGGCGAGAGCTATGGCTACACCTTC | CSVEGARGESYGYTF | 15 | . | . | TRBJ1-2 | TRBV29-1
TGTGCCACCAGTGACCAGAGGACACCCGGCACAGATACGCAGTATTTT | CATSDQRTPGTDTQYF | 16 | few | . | TRBJ2-3 | TRBV24-1
TGTGCCACCAGCGGGGACCTAGTAGCTTACGAGCAGTACTTC | CATSGDLVAYEQYF | 14 | few | . | TRBJ2-7 | TRBV15
TGTGCCAGCAGCCCGGGACTAGCGGGAGCCAATGAGCAGTTCTTC | CASSPGLAGANEQFF | 15 | many | TRBD2 | TRBJ2-1 | TRBV11-2
TGTGCCAGCAGTCTGGAGGGGGGTGACTTGCAAGAGACCCAGTACTTC | CASSLEGGDLQETQYF | 16 | . | . | TRBJ2-5 | TRBV7-3
TGTGCCAGCAGGATCATGGGGAATGGCTACACCTTC | CASRIMGNGYTF | 12 | few | . | TRBJ1-2 | TRBV6-1
TGTGCCAGTAGCCCTAAGACAGGAAATCAGCCCCAGCATTTT | CASSPKTGNQPQHF | 14 | few | . | TRBJ1-5 | TRBV19
TGTGCCATCAGACCCGGACTAGCGGGAGGGGATACGCAGTATTTT | CAIRPGLAGGDTQYF | 15 | . | TRBD2 | TRBJ2-3 | TRBV10-3
TGTGCCAGCAGCCAAGGACTCGGTCAGCCCCAGCATTTT | CASSQGLGQPQHF | 13 | many | . | TRBJ1-5 | TRBV7-9
TGTGCCAGCCGAAGGTTGGGGGGTAGCAATCAGCCCCAGCATTTT | CASRRLGGSNQPQHF | 15 | few | . | TRBJ1-5 | TRBV6-2/TRBV6-3
TGTGCCATCAGTGAGAGGGGCGAGCAGTTCTTC | CAISERGEQFF | 11 | . | . | TRBJ2-1 | TRBV10-3
TGCAGTGCGCAGGACAGGTTTGAAGCTTTCTTT | CSAQDRFEAFF | 11 | . | TRBD1 | TRBJ1-1 | TRBV20-1
TGTGCCAGCTGGACCGGGGGAACTGAAGCTTTCTTT | CASWTGGTEAFF | 12 | . | . | TRBJ1-1 | TRBV12-3/TRBV12-4
TGTGCCAGTAGTATGAGTGCGGGCATAGGCGGAGATACGCAGTATTTT | CASSMSAGIGGDTQYF | 16 | many | . | TRBJ2-3 | TRBV19
TGTGCCAGCAGTCCCCGACTTGGTGGGGGCAATCAGCCCCAGCATTTT | CASSPRLGGGNQPQHF | 16 | . | . | TRBJ1-5 | TRBV28
TGTGCCAGCAGCTTTAAACTGAACACTGAAGCTTTCTTT | CASSFKLNTEAFF | 13 | . | . | TRBJ1-1 | TRBV7-9
TGTGCCAGCAGCTTAGGGGGACAGTCATACCACTATGGCTACACCTTC | CASSLGGQSYHYGYTF | 16 | many | TRBD1 | TRBJ1-2 | TRBV7-2